This paragraph covers one T cell receptor (beta chain) sequence. This clone was picked up one time. Its antigen is unknown. No much larger clone is present one base from it, and per-base qualities are unavailable. The donors were healthy, HIV-negative adults who had no recently reported acute infections or vaccinations. Only Caucasian adults living in Nashville, Tennessee, USA were represented among the donors. CD4+ T cells were enriched by magnetic negative selection; naive cells were then positively selected on CD45RA, and the negative fraction formed the memory subset. Blood was collected by leukapheresis, and PBMCs were isolated by Ficoll-Histopaque density gradient centrifugation and then cryopreserved in liquid nitrogen vapor phase. Analytical flow cytometry was used to check the purity and quantity of every magnetically sorted T cell population. Each sorted fraction had its genomic DNA isolated and then quantified by UV absorbance on a Nanodrop 2000c.

Measured from the cysteine to the phenylalanine, the CDR3 is 16 residues long. Here the CDR3 DNA is all that survives: 48 bases in frame from base 1. CDR1 SGHAT and CDR2 FQNNGV are derived from the germline V gene. Between the V and J ends, shortened by 5 bases and 1 base respectively, the junction contains 18 bases. TCR CDR3 regions were amplified from genomic DNA by multiplex PCR using the deep immunoSEQ assay. For each cell subset, the extracted genomic DNA was distributed evenly across all wells of several immunoSEQ 96-well plates, and each plate served as one replicate. For sorted subsets, about 200 ng genomic DNA, equal to tens of thousands of T cell genomes, was loaded into each replicate PCR. Purified libraries were measured with a Qubit 3.0 fluorometer, size-checked on a Bioanalyzer 2100, and measured again with the KAPA Library Quantification kit. A separate single-read 150-cycle Illumina NextSeq 550 flow cell was used to sequence each immunoSEQ 96-well plate. The source study handled its data this way. Because the immunoSEQ output included only junctional sequences and no quality scores, the filtering could not be the same as the filtering used for full-length reads. Sequences were annotated with PyIR, a Python wrapper for IgBLAST v1.9, using IMGT germline references to assign V/J genes and CDR3. Reads were removed for weak V/J assignments (E-value above 1e-6), missing CDR3, stop codons, out-of-frame junctions, or ambiguous translated residues. A V3J clonotype was defined by an identical inferred V gene, J gene, and CDR3 amino acid sequence. To compute the percentage overlap between repertoires, the number of shared unique clonotypes was divided by the size of the smaller repertoire. RTK rarefaction, the Chao1 estimator, and Recon v2.1 estimates of unobserved clonotypes were used to assess repertoire richness. Generation probabilities were computed with OLGA for all TCRbeta clonotypes obtained by the gDNA method from several donors. This immuneACCESS table, as held by TCRdb, lists in-frame sequences with V and J called but not all clones. Of the missing ones, under half trace to an unresolved V gene in checked studies; the others have no known cause. D and trimming come from the DNA, and the V and J calls and clone size come from that table. The sample includes approximately 1.5 million clones, with roughly 98% observed a single time. The top ten clonotypes cover less than 0.55% of the sample.

The data belong to a study of shared clonotypes between healthy human individuals (dated by TCRdb to between 2020 and 2021). Broadly, across the study: A couple of women and a few men aged 18 to 49 years were included in the cohort. Different laboratories and diverse techniques were used to prepare libraries and sequence TCR repertoires, to increase sequencing depth and limit assay-specific biases. For each donor, three plates each were used for CD4 naive and CD4 memory, two plates were used for CD8 naive, and one plate was used for CD8 memory. Each donor's leukapheresis produced roughly between roughly 0.85 and 10 billion PBMCs. The study deeply sequenced blood TCR repertoires of five healthy adults to estimate repertoire size and the extent of clonotype sharing between individuals.

Here is what the overall study found, with its caveats: Estimated clonotype richness was generally larger for naive than for memory subsets. The genetic and exposure-history diversity represented was limited by the small number of donors. Higher generation probabilities were observed for clonotypes shared by all four sorted-subset donors than for non-shared clonotypes. Based on pairwise subsampling, the degree of clonotype sharing among donors was expected to be affected by sequencing depth. Sampling was limited to blood, and TCR repertoires in tissue likely differ from TCR repertoires in blood. Rarefaction of sorted-subset datasets indicated incomplete sequencing despite the large sequencing depth. Roughly 5.2% of naive CD4, 3.5% of naive CD8, approximately 2% of memory CD4, and 0.4% of memory CD8 clonotypes were shared across several donors.

The rearrangement joined TRBV11-2 to TRBJ2-7; the D gene is not confidently resolved. This receptor was taken from a man aged 25 to 40 in good health. The sequencing input was naive CD4+ T cells sorted from blood. The intended sense of this specimen's cell subset or site label: CD45RA+ positively selected. Read as DNA, the sequence is TGTGCCAGCAGCCAGAGCTTGGGGAAGATATCCTACGAGCAGTACTTC. It translates to CASSQSLGKISYEQYF. The full variable domain, with segments outside the CDR3 supplied by the reference TRBV11-2 and TRBJ2-7 proteins, appears as EAGVAQSPRYKIIEKRQSVAFWCNPISGHATLYWYQQILGQGPKLLIQFQNNGVVDDSQLPKDRFSAERLKGVDSTLKIQPAKLEDSAVYLCASSQSLGKISYEQYFGPGTRLTVT.